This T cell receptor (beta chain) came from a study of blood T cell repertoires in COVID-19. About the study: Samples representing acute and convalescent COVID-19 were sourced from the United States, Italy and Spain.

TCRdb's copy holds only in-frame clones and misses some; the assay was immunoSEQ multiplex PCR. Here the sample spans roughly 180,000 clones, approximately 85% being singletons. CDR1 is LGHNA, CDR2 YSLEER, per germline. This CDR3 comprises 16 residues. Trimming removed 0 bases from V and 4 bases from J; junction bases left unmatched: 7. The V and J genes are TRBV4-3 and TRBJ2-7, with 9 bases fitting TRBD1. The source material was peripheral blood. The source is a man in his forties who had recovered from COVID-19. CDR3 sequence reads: CASSQDHPGQGYEQYF. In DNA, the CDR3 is TGCGCCAGCAGCCAAGACCATCCGGGACAGGGATACGAGCAGTACTTC.